This T cell receptor (beta chain) was identified in a study of a mutant IDH1 vaccine in newly diagnosed glioma. Study summary: Each patient was administered eight vaccinations, scheduled in weeks 1, 3, 5, 7, 11, 15, 19 and 23. Treated patients comprised approximately 60% males and approximately 38% females, mean age approximately 42 years.

To note about this clone: The antigen is undetermined.

Using immunoSEQ multiplex PCR, the repertoire was profiled, and TCRdb retains in-frame clones only, with some absent. The sample gives around 30,000 clones, 85% to 90% of which show up once; less than 3% is in the top ten. V shed 3 bases and J shed 2 bases, with 17 bases lying between them. The germline CDR1 and CDR2 sequences are GTSNPN and SVGIG (reference sequence). The CDR3 has 16 amino acids. Time point here: week 23, last vaccination. The study gave 300 ug of mutant IDH1 20-mer peptide per vaccine dose, with topical imiquimod. Those who donated had recent WHO grade 3 or 4 IDH1-mutant, ATRX-lost astrocytomas.

The chain employs TRBV30 and TRBJ1-5, with D maybe TRBD1 (6 bases). The receptor was isolated from a middle-aged man with glioma. Sequenced material: PBMCs, taken from a glioma patient whose treatment included an IDH1 peptide vaccine. In nucleotides, the CDR3 is TGTGCCTGGAGGCCGCGGGGGGCGGATGGCAATCAGCCCCAGCATTTT. Amino acid sequence: CAWRPRGADGNQPQHF.